This T cell receptor beta chain was sequenced for a study of blood T cell repertoires in COVID-19. The germline V and J ends were trimmed by 3 bases and 1 base, with 9 bases remaining between them. CDR3 length equals 15 residues. Germline CDR1 is MDHEN and CDR2 is SYDVKM. Profiling relied on immunoSEQ multiplex PCR, and the TCRdb table lists in-frame clones only, not all of them. The table shows hundreds of thousands of clones, with 88% occurring only once. The count of this clone is one. Input material: peripheral blood. The chain has TRBV28 and TRBJ2-2, with TRBD2 as a possible D gene (7 bases). The sequence was obtained from a woman between 40 and 50 years old who had recovered from COVID-19. This chain's CDR3 is CASSLGGGNTGELFF. The CDR3 coding sequence is TGTGCCAGCAGTTTGGGAGGGGGGAACACCGGGGAGCTGTTTTTT.